This is a list of T cell receptor beta chains from one sample in a study of shared clonotypes between healthy human individuals. Profiled with immunoSEQ multiplex PCR; TCRdb holds only in-frame clones, not every one. The sample records 190,000 or so clones, over 50% being singletons. The sequencing input was memory CD4+ T cells sorted from blood. These receptors were taken from a man aged 30-40 years in good health. Each CDR3 is given with its conserved first and last residue. Fields, in order: J gene, V gene, CDR3 protein.

j_gene: TRBJ1-5
v_gene: TRBV4-3
CDR3aa: CASSRSRDTYQPQHF

j_gene: TRBJ1-2
v_gene: TRBV2
CDR3aa: CASTMGTGGGYGYTF

j_gene: TRBJ2-7
v_gene: TRBV14
CDR3aa: CASSQVKAGNEQYF

j_gene: TRBJ1-4
v_gene: TRBV4-1
CDR3aa: CASSPIGLRRSEKLFF

j_gene: TRBJ2-7
v_gene: TRBV5-5
CDR3aa: CASSLGLAGGSGYEQYF

j_gene: TRBJ2-1
v_gene: TRBV14
CDR3aa: CASSPFLGIGRNNEQFF

j_gene: TRBJ2-7
v_gene: TRBV7-2
CDR3aa: CASSLYRGLYEQYF

j_gene: TRBJ2-1
v_gene: TRBV10-3
CDR3aa: CAISESGDSSEQFF

j_gene: TRBJ2-1
v_gene: TRBV5-8
CDR3aa: CASSWGGREQFF

j_gene: TRBJ2-3
v_gene: TRBV5-6
CDR3aa: CASSMGWGDTDTQYF

j_gene: TRBJ2-3
v_gene: TRBV10-3
CDR3aa: CAISEGNSDTQYF

j_gene: TRBJ2-3
v_gene: TRBV7-9
CDR3aa: CASSLGGGTPLRADTQYF

j_gene: TRBJ2-5
v_gene: TRBV4-1
CDR3aa: CASSQVWLRTADLKETQYF

j_gene: TRBJ2-7
v_gene: TRBV19
CDR3aa: CASSSGTVGYIYEQYF

j_gene: TRBJ1-5
v_gene: TRBV7-2
CDR3aa: CASSLYGQGDQPQHF

j_gene: TRBJ2-3
v_gene: TRBV9
CDR3aa: CASSVAPDTQYF

j_gene: TRBJ2-5
v_gene: TRBV11-2
CDR3aa: CASSLGGQETQYF

j_gene: TRBJ2-3
v_gene: TRBV18
CDR3aa: CASSPYSDTQYF

j_gene: TRBJ2-7
v_gene: TRBV18
CDR3aa: CASSPDSINEQYF

j_gene: TRBJ2-2
v_gene: TRBV19
CDR3aa: CASSRDRDLNTGELFF

j_gene: TRBJ2-5
v_gene: TRBV10-2
CDR3aa: CASSESRGLETQYF

j_gene: TRBJ1-1
v_gene: TRBV7-6
CDR3aa: CASSLSGNTEAFF

j_gene: TRBJ2-7
v_gene: TRBV7-6
CDR3aa: CASSLAGTSYEQYF

j_gene: TRBJ2-1
v_gene: TRBV9
CDR3aa: CASSVELEWAGKGNEQFF

j_gene: TRBJ2-7
v_gene: TRBV6-5
CDR3aa: CASSFGGAPYEQYF

j_gene: TRBJ2-7
v_gene: TRBV30
CDR3aa: CAWSVLRGRRAYEQYF

j_gene: TRBJ2-7
v_gene: TRBV2
CDR3aa: CASCRGRATYEQYF

j_gene: TRBJ2-3
v_gene: TRBV25-1
CDR3aa: CASSHTDTQYF

j_gene: TRBJ2-1
v_gene: TRBV4-1
CDR3aa: CASSQLGTSGLSSYNEQFF

j_gene: TRBJ2-1
v_gene: TRBV9
CDR3aa: CASSVVGSGSGAQFF

j_gene: TRBJ2-2
v_gene: TRBV6-5
CDR3aa: CASRDSNTGELFF

j_gene: TRBJ2-7
v_gene: TRBV7-3
CDR3aa: CVPPRGNRYEQYF

j_gene: TRBJ2-3
v_gene: TRBV2
CDR3aa: CASSLEVTGTDTQYF

j_gene: TRBJ1-5
v_gene: TRBV6-5
CDR3aa: CASSYDLDQPQHF

j_gene: TRBJ1-1
v_gene: TRBV7-6
CDR3aa: CASSPLGRVNTEAFF

j_gene: TRBJ2-1
v_gene: TRBV5-1
CDR3aa: CASSKTLDEQFF

j_gene: TRBJ2-5
v_gene: TRBV20-1
CDR3aa: CSARQGETQYF

j_gene: TRBJ1-2
v_gene: TRBV7-9
CDR3aa: CASSLAAGSGSNYGYTF

j_gene: TRBJ1-2
v_gene: TRBV10-2
CDR3aa: CASTLATGNYGYTF

j_gene: TRBJ1-4
v_gene: TRBV18
CDR3aa: CASSPPLGGGEKLFF

j_gene: TRBJ2-1
v_gene: TRBV2
CDR3aa: CASSAQGASSYNEQFF

j_gene: TRBJ2-7
v_gene: TRBV14
CDR3aa: CASSQDRSEGQYF

j_gene: TRBJ1-1
v_gene: TRBV5-4
CDR3aa: CASSVSSIGTEAFF

j_gene: TRBJ2-4
v_gene: TRBV5-4
CDR3aa: CASSWGGTGQYF

j_gene: TRBJ2-7
v_gene: TRBV12-2
CDR3aa: CASRLTGIGLEQYF

j_gene: TRBJ2-5
v_gene: TRBV5-1
CDR3aa: CASSGVSGRAQETQYF

j_gene: TRBJ2-1
v_gene: TRBV9
CDR3aa: CASSVLWASGNNEQFF

j_gene: TRBJ2-7
v_gene: TRBV7-9
CDR3aa: CASSPNARQGISYEQYF

j_gene: TRBJ2-7
v_gene: TRBV10-1
CDR3aa: CASSKTSGPGEQYF

j_gene: TRBJ2-7
v_gene: TRBV11-2
CDR3aa: CASSLGTSGGLEQYF

j_gene: TRBJ1-1
v_gene: TRBV27
CDR3aa: CASRRQGGTEAFF

j_gene: TRBJ2-4
v_gene: TRBV25-1
CDR3aa: CASSRGGENIQYF

j_gene: TRBJ1-2
v_gene: TRBV19
CDR3aa: CASSGTGAYGYTF

j_gene: TRBJ2-5
v_gene: TRBV5-1
CDR3aa: CASSLESGTQYF

j_gene: TRBJ2-5
v_gene: TRBV27
CDR3aa: CASDGRKTQYF

j_gene: TRBJ2-7
v_gene: TRBV5-1
CDR3aa: CASSSTGTGFPEQYF

j_gene: TRBJ1-5
v_gene: TRBV10-3
CDR3aa: CATGRGTNQPQHF

j_gene: TRBJ2-7
v_gene: TRBV5-8
CDR3aa: CASRGRRLAGEEYEQYF

j_gene: TRBJ2-1
v_gene: TRBV5-5
CDR3aa: CASSLGYARSGNEQFF